These T cell receptor beta chains were read from a single sample in a study of shared clonotypes between healthy human individuals. Sequencing used immunoSEQ multiplex PCR; TCRdb keeps in-frame clones, though not all of them. Of some 2.1 million clones in the sample, approximately 92% were seen once. Sequenced: naive CD8+ T cells from PBMCs. The receptors were gathered from a man between 18 and 29 years old in good health. Some clones in this sample may be carry-over from other donors' samples. Each CDR3 is given with its conserved first and last residue. The order of the fields is J gene, clone size, V gene, D gene, CDR3 protein, CDR3 DNA. The D gene is left open where the match is weak. The size entry is marked missing in some rows and otherwise reads once, few, many or a size class.

J gene: TRBJ2-7; clone size: -; V gene: TRBV29-1; D gene: -; CDR3 protein: CSARGSPYEQYF; CDR3 DNA: TGCAGCGCTCGGGGGAGCCCCTACGAGCAGTACTTC
J gene: TRBJ1-1; clone size: -; V gene: TRBV28; D gene: TRBD1; CDR3 protein: CASSLGQGGSDTEAFF; CDR3 DNA: TGTGCCAGCAGCCTGGGACAGGGAGGGTCCGACACTGAAGCTTTCTTT
J gene: TRBJ1-5; clone size: once; V gene: TRBV27; D gene: -; CDR3 protein: CASSYAPRSQPQHF; CDR3 DNA: TGTGCCAGCAGTTATGCCCCGCGAAGTCAGCCCCAGCATTTT
J gene: TRBJ2-5; clone size: once; V gene: TRBV28; D gene: -; CDR3 protein: CASSIYAGFQETQYF; CDR3 DNA: TGTGCCAGCAGTATTTACGCGGGATTCCAAGAGACCCAGTACTTC
J gene: TRBJ2-5; clone size: -; V gene: TRBV5-4; D gene: TRBD1; CDR3 protein: CASSPDREKTQYF; CDR3 DNA: TGTGCCAGCAGCCCCGACAGGGAAAAGACCCAGTACTTC
J gene: TRBJ1-2; clone size: -; V gene: TRBV4-3; D gene: TRBD1; CDR3 protein: CASSQDQGANYGYTF; CDR3 DNA: TGCGCCAGCAGCCAAGATCAGGGGGCTAACTATGGCTACACCTTC
J gene: TRBJ2-5; clone size: -; V gene: TRBV9; D gene: TRBD2; CDR3 protein: CASSVEKGGRETQYF; CDR3 DNA: TGTGCCAGCAGCGTAGAAAAGGGAGGGAGGGAGACCCAGTACTTC
J gene: TRBJ2-3; clone size: -; V gene: TRBV28; D gene: TRBD2; CDR3 protein: CAHRASGSTDTQYF; CDR3 DNA: TGTGCCCACCGGGCTAGCGGGAGTACAGATACGCAGTATTTT
J gene: TRBJ2-3; clone size: -; V gene: TRBV27; D gene: -; CDR3 protein: CASSLRGDTQYF; CDR3 DNA: TGTGCCAGCAGTTTAAGGGGAGATACGCAGTATTTT
J gene: TRBJ1-3; clone size: -; V gene: TRBV28; D gene: -; CDR3 protein: CASSTVPDSGNTIYF; CDR3 DNA: TGTGCCAGCAGTACGGTACCCGACTCTGGAAACACCATATATTTT
J gene: TRBJ2-1; clone size: once; V gene: TRBV28; D gene: TRBD1; CDR3 protein: CASSPTDRRNEQFF; CDR3 DNA: TGTGCCAGCAGTCCCACGGACAGGAGGAATGAGCAGTTCTTC
J gene: TRBJ1-1; clone size: -; V gene: TRBV21-1; D gene: -; CDR3 protein: CASSKQSGGMNTEAFF; CDR3 DNA: TGTGCCAGCAGCAAACAAAGCGGGGGAATGAACACTGAAGCTTTCTTT
J gene: TRBJ1-5; clone size: few; V gene: TRBV19; D gene: -; CDR3 protein: CASSIDSGNQPQHF; CDR3 DNA: TGTGCCAGTAGTATAGACTCAGGCAATCAGCCCCAGCATTTT
J gene: TRBJ1-5; clone size: -; V gene: TRBV27; D gene: TRBD1; CDR3 protein: CATRDRGSNQPQHF; CDR3 DNA: TGTGCCACCCGGGACAGGGGAAGCAATCAGCCCCAGCATTTT
J gene: TRBJ2-7; clone size: -; V gene: TRBV4-2; D gene: -; CDR3 protein: CASSQFVGGGEQYF; CDR3 DNA: TGTGCCAGCAGCCAATTCGTGGGGGGCGGCGAGCAGTACTTC
J gene: TRBJ2-1; clone size: -; V gene: TRBV10-2; D gene: TRBD1; CDR3 protein: CASRETGMAIEQFF; CDR3 DNA: TGCGCCAGCAGAGAGACAGGGATGGCCATTGAGCAGTTCTTC
J gene: TRBJ1-1; clone size: once; V gene: TRBV2; D gene: -; CDR3 protein: CASTPRGGNTEAFF; CDR3 DNA: TGTGCCAGCACCCCCAGGGGCGGGAACACTGAAGCTTTCTTT
J gene: TRBJ2-1; clone size: -; V gene: TRBV5-1; D gene: -; CDR3 protein: CASSLALSSPAEQFF; CDR3 DNA: TGCGCCAGCAGCTTGGCCCTCTCCTCGCCCGCTGAGCAGTTCTTC
J gene: TRBJ2-7; clone size: once; V gene: TRBV4-2; D gene: TRBD1; CDR3 protein: CASSNRDRGYEQYF; CDR3 DNA: TGTGCCAGCAGCAACCGGGACAGGGGGTACGAGCAGTACTTC
J gene: TRBJ2-2; clone size: once; V gene: TRBV19; D gene: -; CDR3 protein: CASTAGPGELFF; CDR3 DNA: TGTGCCAGTACCGCGGGACCAGGGGAGCTGTTTTTT
J gene: TRBJ2-1; clone size: -; V gene: TRBV11-2; D gene: -; CDR3 protein: CASSLLYNEQFF; CDR3 DNA: TGTGCCAGCAGCTTGCTGTACAATGAGCAGTTCTTC
J gene: TRBJ2-3; clone size: -; V gene: TRBV13; D gene: TRBD2; CDR3 protein: CASSLSGSADTQYF; CDR3 DNA: TGTGCCAGCAGCTTGAGCGGGAGCGCAGATACGCAGTATTTT
J gene: TRBJ1-1; clone size: -; V gene: TRBV2; D gene: TRBD1; CDR3 protein: CASRGTGVVTEAFF; CDR3 DNA: TGTGCCAGCAGAGGGACAGGGGTCGTCACTGAAGCTTTCTTT
J gene: TRBJ2-3; clone size: -; V gene: TRBV29-1; D gene: -; CDR3 protein: CSVPGATQYF; CDR3 DNA: TGCAGCGTTCCGGGCGCTACGCAGTATTTT
J gene: TRBJ2-1; clone size: -; V gene: TRBV9; D gene: -; CDR3 protein: CASSVGRGTYNEQFF; CDR3 DNA: TGTGCCAGCAGCGTAGGAAGGGGGACTTACAATGAGCAGTTCTTC
J gene: TRBJ2-3; clone size: -; V gene: TRBV7-2; D gene: TRBD1; CDR3 protein: CASSGDWGTGITDTQYF; CDR3 DNA: TGTGCCAGCAGCGGCGACTGGGGGACAGGGATCACAGATACGCAGTATTTT
J gene: TRBJ2-1; clone size: -; V gene: TRBV28; D gene: -; CDR3 protein: CASSLSVGEQFF; CDR3 DNA: TGTGCCAGCAGCCTCTCCGTTGGGGAGCAGTTCTTC
J gene: TRBJ2-2; clone size: -; V gene: TRBV27; D gene: TRBD1; CDR3 protein: CASSLLGQGSSGELFF; CDR3 DNA: TGTGCCAGCAGTTTACTTGGACAGGGGAGCTCCGGGGAGCTGTTTTTT
J gene: TRBJ1-4; clone size: -; V gene: TRBV27; D gene: -; CDR3 protein: CASSPLPTNEKLFF; CDR3 DNA: TGTGCCAGCAGCCCCCTCCCAACTAATGAAAAACTGTTTTTT
J gene: TRBJ2-1; clone size: -; V gene: TRBV11-2; D gene: TRBD2; CDR3 protein: CASSAWIGTSGGSEQFF; CDR3 DNA: TGTGCCAGCAGCGCCTGGATCGGGACTAGCGGAGGCAGTGAGCAGTTCTTC
J gene: TRBJ2-7; clone size: -; V gene: TRBV6-1; D gene: -; CDR3 protein: CASSERRRDDEQYF; CDR3 DNA: TGTGCCAGCAGTGAAAGACGCAGGGACGACGAGCAGTACTTC
J gene: TRBJ2-7; clone size: -; V gene: TRBV19; D gene: -; CDR3 protein: CASSPLGSYEQYF; CDR3 DNA: TGTGCCAGTAGCCCTTTGGGATCCTACGAGCAGTACTTC
J gene: TRBJ2-5; clone size: -; V gene: TRBV29-1; D gene: -; CDR3 protein: CSVLAGTQYF; CDR3 DNA: TGCAGCGTCCTGGCAGGGACCCAGTACTTC
J gene: TRBJ2-1; clone size: -; V gene: TRBV19; D gene: TRBD2; CDR3 protein: CASSPSGLAGDEQFF; CDR3 DNA: TGTGCCAGTAGTCCGAGTGGACTAGCGGGAGATGAGCAGTTCTTC
J gene: TRBJ2-7; clone size: -; V gene: TRBV6-5; D gene: TRBD2; CDR3 protein: CASSYSSGRISYEQYF; CDR3 DNA: TGTGCCAGCAGTTACTCGAGCGGGAGGATCTCCTACGAGCAGTACTTC
J gene: TRBJ1-3; clone size: once; V gene: TRBV4-1; D gene: -; CDR3 protein: CASSQEKGNPGNTIYF; CDR3 DNA: TGCGCCAGCAGCCAAGAAAAGGGTAATCCTGGAAACACCATATATTTT
J gene: TRBJ2-5; clone size: -; V gene: TRBV18; D gene: -; CDR3 protein: CASSQAQRSGTPKETQYF; CDR3 DNA: TGTGCCAGCTCACAGGCCCAGCGTTCCGGGACACCAAAAGAGACCCAGTACTTC
J gene: TRBJ2-1; clone size: -; V gene: TRBV25-1; D gene: TRBD2; CDR3 protein: CASSDLSGRGNEQFF; CDR3 DNA: TGTGCCAGCAGTGACTTAAGCGGGAGGGGCAATGAGCAGTTCTTC
J gene: TRBJ2-5; clone size: -; V gene: TRBV29-1; D gene: -; CDR3 protein: CSVPAGWVEETQYF; CDR3 DNA: TGCAGCGTCCCGGCAGGGTGGGTTGAAGAGACCCAGTACTTC
J gene: TRBJ2-7; clone size: -; V gene: TRBV5-1; D gene: -; CDR3 protein: CASSPSSDYEQYF; CDR3 DNA: TGCGCCAGCAGCCCCTCGAGTGATTACGAGCAGTACTTC
J gene: TRBJ2-7; clone size: -; V gene: TRBV9; D gene: TRBD1; CDR3 protein: CASSEPGQGAYEQYF; CDR3 DNA: TGTGCCAGCAGTGAACCGGGACAGGGAGCCTACGAGCAGTACTTC
J gene: TRBJ2-5; clone size: -; V gene: TRBV28; D gene: -; CDR3 protein: CASSWTSGVGETQYF; CDR3 DNA: TGTGCCAGCAGTTGGACGTCGGGAGTGGGGGAGACCCAGTACTTC
J gene: TRBJ1-4; clone size: -; V gene: TRBV27; D gene: -; CDR3 protein: CASSLVGALEEKLFF; CDR3 DNA: TGTGCCAGCAGTTTGGTGGGGGCTTTGGAGGAAAAACTGTTTTTT
J gene: TRBJ2-7; clone size: -; V gene: TRBV7-2; D gene: -; CDR3 protein: CASSWVTGWVNEQYF; CDR3 DNA: TGTGCCAGCAGCTGGGTGACGGGATGGGTGAACGAGCAGTACTTC
J gene: TRBJ1-4; clone size: once; V gene: TRBV9; D gene: -; CDR3 protein: CASSVGISTNEKLFF; CDR3 DNA: TGTGCCAGCAGCGTAGGAATCTCAACTAATGAAAAACTGTTTTTT
J gene: TRBJ2-1; clone size: -; V gene: TRBV27; D gene: TRBD2; CDR3 protein: CASSFGSGRDNEQFF; CDR3 DNA: TGTGCCAGCAGTTTTGGTAGCGGGAGAGACAATGAGCAGTTCTTC
J gene: TRBJ2-5; clone size: -; V gene: TRBV13; D gene: TRBD2; CDR3 protein: CASSLGYLAGGPKETQYF; CDR3 DNA: TGTGCCAGCAGCTTAGGATACCTAGCGGGAGGGCCGAAAGAGACCCAGTACTTC
J gene: TRBJ1-5; clone size: -; V gene: TRBV16; D gene: TRBD1; CDR3 protein: CASSPPGQLRPQHF; CDR3 DNA: TGTGCCAGCAGCCCCCCGGGACAGCTCCGTCCCCAGCATTTT
J gene: TRBJ2-7; clone size: -; V gene: TRBV11-2; D gene: -; CDR3 protein: CASSPGQVYEQYF; CDR3 DNA: TGTGCCAGCAGCCCCGGGCAGGTCTACGAGCAGTACTTC
J gene: TRBJ2-7; clone size: once; V gene: TRBV28; D gene: TRBD1; CDR3 protein: CASRWTGGQEQYF; CDR3 DNA: TGTGCCAGCAGATGGACAGGGGGTCAAGAGCAGTACTTC
J gene: TRBJ2-3; clone size: -; V gene: TRBV7-9; D gene: -; CDR3 protein: CASSLTFPDTQYF; CDR3 DNA: TGTGCCAGCAGCTTGACATTTCCAGATACGCAGTATTTT
J gene: TRBJ2-1; clone size: few; V gene: TRBV7-9; D gene: -; CDR3 protein: CASSSDSGEGNEQFF; CDR3 DNA: TGTGCCAGCAGCTCCGATTCCGGAGAGGGCAATGAGCAGTTCTTC